Sequencing of this TCR beta chain was carried out in a study of T cells in localized non-small cell lung cancer. The study's findings and limits: There were a median roughly 60 of the top 100 tumor clones appearing in adjacent lung. Uninvolved neighboring lung showed the greatest T cell clonality, exceeding tumor. One tumor region alone was sequenced, and heterogeneity therefore remains possible. Longer overall survival was associated with a higher density of T cells in the blood.

This clone was detected a few times. The antigen is not known. In germline, CDR1 is SQVTM, CDR2 ANQGSEA. The V and J ends lost 3 bases and 7 bases respectively, with 22 bases between them. This CDR3 region has 15 residues. Profiling relied on immunoSEQ multiplex PCR, and the TCRdb table lists in-frame clones only, not all of them. The table includes more than 1,100 clones, roughly a fifth detected once. The source was lung tumor tissue, collected before any cancer treatment. The chain employs TRBV29-1 and TRBJ2-7, with a tentative D call TRBD2 (5 bases). This TCR was recovered from a male donor aged 60 or older with stage III squamous cell lung carcinoma. The CDR3 protein is CSVDVAGVGSEEQYF. In DNA, the CDR3 is TGCAGCGTTGACGTCGCGGGCGTGGGATCAGAAGAGCAGTACTTC.